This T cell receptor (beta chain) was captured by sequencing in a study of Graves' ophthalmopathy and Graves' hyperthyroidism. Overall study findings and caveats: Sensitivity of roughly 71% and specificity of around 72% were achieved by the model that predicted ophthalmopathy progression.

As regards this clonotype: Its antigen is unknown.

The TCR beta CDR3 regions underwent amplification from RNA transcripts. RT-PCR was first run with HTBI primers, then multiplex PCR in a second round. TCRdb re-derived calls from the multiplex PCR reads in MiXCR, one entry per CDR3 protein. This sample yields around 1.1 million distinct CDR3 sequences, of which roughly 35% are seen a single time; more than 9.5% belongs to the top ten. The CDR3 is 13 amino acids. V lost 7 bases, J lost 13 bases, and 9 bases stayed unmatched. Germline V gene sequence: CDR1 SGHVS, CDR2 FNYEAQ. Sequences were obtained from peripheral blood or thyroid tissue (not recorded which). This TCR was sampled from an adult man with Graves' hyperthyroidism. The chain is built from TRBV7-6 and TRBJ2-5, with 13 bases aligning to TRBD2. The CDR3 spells CASTDTGTSGMYF. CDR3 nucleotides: TGTGCCAGCACCGACACCGGGACTAGCGGGATGTACTTC.